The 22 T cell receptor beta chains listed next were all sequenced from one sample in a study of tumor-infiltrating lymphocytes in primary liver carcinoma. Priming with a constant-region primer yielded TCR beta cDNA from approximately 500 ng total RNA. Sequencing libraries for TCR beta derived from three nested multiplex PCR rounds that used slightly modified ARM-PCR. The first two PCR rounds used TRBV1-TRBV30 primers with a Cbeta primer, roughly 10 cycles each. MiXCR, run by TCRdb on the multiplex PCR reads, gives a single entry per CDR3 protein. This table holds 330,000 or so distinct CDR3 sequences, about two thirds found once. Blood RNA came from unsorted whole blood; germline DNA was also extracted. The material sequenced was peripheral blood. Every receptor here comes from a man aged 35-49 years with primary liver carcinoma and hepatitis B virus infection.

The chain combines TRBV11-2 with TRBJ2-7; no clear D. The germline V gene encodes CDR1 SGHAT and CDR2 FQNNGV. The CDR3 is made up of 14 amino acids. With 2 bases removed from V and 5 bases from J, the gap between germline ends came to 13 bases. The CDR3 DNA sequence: TGTGCCAGCAGCTTAATGTGGCGGTGCCACGAGCAGTACTTC. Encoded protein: CASSLMWRCHEQYF.

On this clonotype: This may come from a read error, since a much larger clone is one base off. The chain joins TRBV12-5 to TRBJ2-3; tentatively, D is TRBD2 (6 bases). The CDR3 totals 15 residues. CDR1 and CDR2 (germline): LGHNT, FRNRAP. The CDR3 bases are TGTGCTAGTGGTTTGTTCGGGGGAAACACAGATATGCAGTATTTT. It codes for CASGLFGGNTDMQYF.

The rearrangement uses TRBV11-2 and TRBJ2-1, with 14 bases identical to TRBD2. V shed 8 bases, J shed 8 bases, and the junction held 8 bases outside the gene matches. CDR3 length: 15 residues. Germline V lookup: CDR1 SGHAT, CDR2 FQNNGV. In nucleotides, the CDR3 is TGTGCCAGCGGTATGGGACTAGCGGGAGTATATGAGCAGTTCTTC. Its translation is CASGMGLAGVYEQFF.

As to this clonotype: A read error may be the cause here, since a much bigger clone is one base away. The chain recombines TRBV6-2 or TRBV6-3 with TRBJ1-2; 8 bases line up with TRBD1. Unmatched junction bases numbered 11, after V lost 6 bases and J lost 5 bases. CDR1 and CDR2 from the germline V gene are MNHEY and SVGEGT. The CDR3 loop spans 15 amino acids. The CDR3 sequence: CASRDREIARYGYTF. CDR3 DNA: TGTGCCAGCAGGGACAGGGAGATTGCTCGGTATGGCTACACCTTC.

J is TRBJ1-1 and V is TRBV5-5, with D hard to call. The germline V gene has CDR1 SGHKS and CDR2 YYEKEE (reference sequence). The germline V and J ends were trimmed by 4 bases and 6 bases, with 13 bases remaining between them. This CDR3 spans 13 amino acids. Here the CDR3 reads CASSPRLEAEAFF. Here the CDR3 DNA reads TGTGCCAGCAGCCCAAGGTTAGAAGCTGAAGCTTTCTTT.

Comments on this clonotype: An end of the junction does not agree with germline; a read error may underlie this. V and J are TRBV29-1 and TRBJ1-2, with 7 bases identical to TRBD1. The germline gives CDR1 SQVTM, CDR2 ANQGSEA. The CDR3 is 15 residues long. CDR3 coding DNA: TGCAGCGTTCCACGCAAGGCCGGGACAGACTATGGCTACATCTTC. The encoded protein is CSVPRKAGTDYGYIF.

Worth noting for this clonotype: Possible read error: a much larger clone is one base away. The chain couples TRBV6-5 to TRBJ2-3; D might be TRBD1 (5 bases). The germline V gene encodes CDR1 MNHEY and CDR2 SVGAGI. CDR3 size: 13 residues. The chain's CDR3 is CASSRDFTDTQNF. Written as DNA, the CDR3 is TGTGCCAGCAGCAGGGATTTCACAGATACGCAGAATTTT.

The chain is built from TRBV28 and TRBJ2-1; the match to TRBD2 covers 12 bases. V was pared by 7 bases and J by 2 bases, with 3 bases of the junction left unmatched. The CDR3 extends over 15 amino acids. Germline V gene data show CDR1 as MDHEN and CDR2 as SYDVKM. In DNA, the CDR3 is TGTGCCAGCATCCTAGCGGGAGGGGCCTACAATGAGCAGTTCTTC. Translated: CASILAGGAYNEQFF.

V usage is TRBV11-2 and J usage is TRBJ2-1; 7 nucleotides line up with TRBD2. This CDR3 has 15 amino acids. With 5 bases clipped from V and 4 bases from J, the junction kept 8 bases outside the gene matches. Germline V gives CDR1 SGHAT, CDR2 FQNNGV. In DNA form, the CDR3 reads TGTGCCAGCAGCGGAGCGGGAAATCTTTACAATGAGCAGTTCTTC. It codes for CASSGAGNLYNEQFF.

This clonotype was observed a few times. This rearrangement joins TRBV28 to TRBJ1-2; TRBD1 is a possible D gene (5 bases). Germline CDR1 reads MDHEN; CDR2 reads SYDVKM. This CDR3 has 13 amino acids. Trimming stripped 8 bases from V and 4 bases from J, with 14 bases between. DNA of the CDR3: TGTGCCAGCGAAGAAAGGGGAAGCTATGGCTACACCTTC. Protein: CASEERGSYGYTF.

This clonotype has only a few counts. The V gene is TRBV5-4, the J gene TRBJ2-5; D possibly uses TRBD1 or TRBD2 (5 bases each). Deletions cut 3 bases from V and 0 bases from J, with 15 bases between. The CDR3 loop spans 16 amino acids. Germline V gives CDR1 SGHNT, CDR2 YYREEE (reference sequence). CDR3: CASSSPGPTYQETQYF. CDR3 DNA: TGTGCCAGCAGCTCTCCGGGACCGACGTACCAAGAGACCCAGTACTTC.

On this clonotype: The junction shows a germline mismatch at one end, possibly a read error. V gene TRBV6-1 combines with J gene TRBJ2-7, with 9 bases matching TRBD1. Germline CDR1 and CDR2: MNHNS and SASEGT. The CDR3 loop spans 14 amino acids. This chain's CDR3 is CACSPTGGSHEQYF. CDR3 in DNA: TGTGCCTGCAGCCCGACAGGGGGTTCGCACGAACAGTACTTC.

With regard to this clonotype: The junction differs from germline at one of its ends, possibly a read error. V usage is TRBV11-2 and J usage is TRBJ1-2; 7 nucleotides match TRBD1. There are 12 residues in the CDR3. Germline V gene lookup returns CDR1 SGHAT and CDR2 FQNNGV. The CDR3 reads CACSLQGSDYTF. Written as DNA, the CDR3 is TGTGCCTGCAGCTTACAGGGGTCTGACTACACCTTC.

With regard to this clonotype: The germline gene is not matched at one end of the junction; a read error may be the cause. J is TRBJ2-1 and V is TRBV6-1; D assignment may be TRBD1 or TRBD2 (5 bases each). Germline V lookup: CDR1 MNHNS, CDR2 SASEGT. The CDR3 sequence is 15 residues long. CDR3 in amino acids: CASNEQVARWDEQFF. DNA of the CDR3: TGTGCCAGCAATGAACAGGTAGCGCGGTGGGATGAGCAGTTCTTC.

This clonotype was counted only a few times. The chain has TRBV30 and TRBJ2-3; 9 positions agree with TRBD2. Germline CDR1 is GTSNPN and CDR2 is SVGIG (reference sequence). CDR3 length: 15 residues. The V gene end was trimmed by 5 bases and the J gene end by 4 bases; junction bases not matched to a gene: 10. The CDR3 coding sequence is TGTGCCTGGTTTCGGGCGGGAGGGCCAGCAGATACGCAGTATTTT. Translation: CAWFRAGGPADTQYF.

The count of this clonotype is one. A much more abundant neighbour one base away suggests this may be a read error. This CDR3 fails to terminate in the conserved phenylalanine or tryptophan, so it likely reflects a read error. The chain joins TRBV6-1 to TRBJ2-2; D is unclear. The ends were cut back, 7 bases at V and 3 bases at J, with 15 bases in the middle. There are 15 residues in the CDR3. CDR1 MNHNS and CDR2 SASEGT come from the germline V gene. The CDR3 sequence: CASISGQTYTGELFL. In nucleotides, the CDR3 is TGTGCCAGCATTAGTGGTCAGACCTACACCGGGGAGCTGTTTTTA.

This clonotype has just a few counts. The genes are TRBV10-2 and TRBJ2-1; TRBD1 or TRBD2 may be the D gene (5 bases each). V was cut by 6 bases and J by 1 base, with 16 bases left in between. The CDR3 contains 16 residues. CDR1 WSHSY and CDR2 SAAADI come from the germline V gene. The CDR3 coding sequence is TGCGCCAGCAGCTCTGAAGCCGGGGCTTCCTACAATGAGCAGTTCTTC. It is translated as CASSSEAGASYNEQFF.

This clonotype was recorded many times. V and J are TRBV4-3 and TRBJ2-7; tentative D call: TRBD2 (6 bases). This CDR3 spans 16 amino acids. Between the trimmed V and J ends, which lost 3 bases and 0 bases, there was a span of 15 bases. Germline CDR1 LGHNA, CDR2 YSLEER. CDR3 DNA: TGCGCCAGCAGCCACAAAGTGGGGGAGGCCTCCTACGAGCAGTACTTC. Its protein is CASSHKVGEASYEQYF.

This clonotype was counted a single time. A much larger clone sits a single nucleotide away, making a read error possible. CDR3 coding DNA: TGCGCCAGCAGTGAGAATGATGAGACCCAGTACTTC. Its translation: CASSENDETQYF. The rearrangement links TRBV10-2 to TRBJ2-5; D not certain. V lost 2 bases, J lost 5 bases, and 6 bases lay in between. The V gene's germline CDR1 is WSHSY and CDR2 SAAADI. There are 12 residues in the CDR3.

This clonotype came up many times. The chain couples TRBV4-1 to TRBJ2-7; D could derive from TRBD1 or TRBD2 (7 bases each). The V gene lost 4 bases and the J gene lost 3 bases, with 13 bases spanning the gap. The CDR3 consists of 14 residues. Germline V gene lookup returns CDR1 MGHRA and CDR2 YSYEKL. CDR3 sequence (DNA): TGCGCCAGCAGCCCAGGGGGGGGTGGCTACGAGCAGTACTTC. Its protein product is CASSPGGGGYEQYF.

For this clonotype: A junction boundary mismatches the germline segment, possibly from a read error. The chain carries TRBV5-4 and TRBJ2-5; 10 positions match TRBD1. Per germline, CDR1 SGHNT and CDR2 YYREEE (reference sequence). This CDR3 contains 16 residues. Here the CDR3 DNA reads TGTTCCAGCAGCTTGAGGGGACAGGGGAACCAAGAGACCCAGTACTTC. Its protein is CSSSLRGQGNQETQYF.

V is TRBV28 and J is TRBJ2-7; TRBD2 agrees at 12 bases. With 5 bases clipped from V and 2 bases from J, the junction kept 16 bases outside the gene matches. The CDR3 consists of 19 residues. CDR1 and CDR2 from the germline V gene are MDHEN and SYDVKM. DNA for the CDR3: TGTGCCAGCAGTCACCAGGGAGGGAAGTCTAGCGGGAGGGCCTACGAGCAGTACTTC. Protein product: CASSHQGGKSSGRAYEQYF.